This T cell receptor beta chain was captured by sequencing in a study of OX40 agonist ivuxolimab in advanced cancers. Clones were read by immunoSEQ multiplex PCR, and TCRdb kept only the in-frame ones, dropping some. The sample includes fewer than 85,000 clones, roughly 85% of them seen just once. With regard to this clone: The target antigen is unknown.

Study-level results: On average, CD8+ T cells showed a greater number of expanded clones than CD4+.

CDR1 and CDR2 (germline): MNHEY, SMNVEV (reference sequence). The CDR3 loop spans 11 amino acids. Trimming removed 8 bases from V and 5 bases from J, with 9 bases in between. Patients were ineligible given autoimmune disease history or systemic immunosuppression. This chain joins TRBV27 and TRBJ2-5, with D perhaps TRBD1 (6 bases). The sequence was obtained from an adult with an advanced solid tumor such as melanoma, head and neck, liver or kidney cancer. Material: CD4+ or CD8+ T cells sorted from blood, obtained in a trial of the OX40 agonist ivuxolimab. The CDR3 nucleotides are TGTGCCAGCCCGAGGGGGGAGACCCAGTACTTC. It codes for CASPRGETQYF.